Shown below are 3 T cell receptor beta chains from a single sample sequenced in a study of cytomegalovirus exposure and HLA in healthy donors. A multiplex PCR was run with 60 Vbeta primers and 13 Jbeta primers. Assay used: immunoSEQ multiplex PCR; TCRdb lists only in-frame clones, some missing. The table lists some 190,000 clones, about 82% of them singletons, with roughly 1.6% in the top ten. Sequencing was carried out using PBMCs. The receptors come from a man aged 18 to 30 in good health and CMV-seronegative.

Remarks on this clone: The junction departs from germline at one end; a sequencing error may be responsible. CDR3 bases: TGTACCAGTACTGCGTGGAGGGAGGACCAGCCCCAGCATTTT. Residues: CTSTAWREDQPQHF. The J gene is TRBJ1-5, the V gene TRBV19; no firm D call. Germline CDR1 is LNHDA and CDR2 is SQIVND (reference sequence). The CDR3 is 14 amino acids.

The chain is built from TRBV7-2 and TRBJ2-5, with D possibly TRBD2 on 6 matching bases. The CDR3 is made up of 13 amino acids. Germline loops: CDR1 SGHTA, CDR2 FQGNSA. With 5 bases removed from V and 7 bases from J, the gap between germline ends came to 14 bases. The CDR3 sequence: CASSVPGLATQYF. The CDR3 bases are TGTGCCAGCAGCGTGCCGGGACTCGCGACCCAGTACTTC.

Written as DNA, the CDR3 is TGTGCCAGCTCACCAAATCCCGGGACAGGGGCTGAAAAACTGTTTTTT. This gives the protein CASSPNPGTGAEKLFF. This rearrangement joins TRBV18 to TRBJ1-4, with 10 bases that match TRBD1. There are 16 residues in the CDR3. Per the germline V gene, CDR1 is KGHSH and CDR2 is LQKENI. The V gene end was trimmed by 2 bases and the J gene end by 7 bases; junction bases not matched to a gene: 7.